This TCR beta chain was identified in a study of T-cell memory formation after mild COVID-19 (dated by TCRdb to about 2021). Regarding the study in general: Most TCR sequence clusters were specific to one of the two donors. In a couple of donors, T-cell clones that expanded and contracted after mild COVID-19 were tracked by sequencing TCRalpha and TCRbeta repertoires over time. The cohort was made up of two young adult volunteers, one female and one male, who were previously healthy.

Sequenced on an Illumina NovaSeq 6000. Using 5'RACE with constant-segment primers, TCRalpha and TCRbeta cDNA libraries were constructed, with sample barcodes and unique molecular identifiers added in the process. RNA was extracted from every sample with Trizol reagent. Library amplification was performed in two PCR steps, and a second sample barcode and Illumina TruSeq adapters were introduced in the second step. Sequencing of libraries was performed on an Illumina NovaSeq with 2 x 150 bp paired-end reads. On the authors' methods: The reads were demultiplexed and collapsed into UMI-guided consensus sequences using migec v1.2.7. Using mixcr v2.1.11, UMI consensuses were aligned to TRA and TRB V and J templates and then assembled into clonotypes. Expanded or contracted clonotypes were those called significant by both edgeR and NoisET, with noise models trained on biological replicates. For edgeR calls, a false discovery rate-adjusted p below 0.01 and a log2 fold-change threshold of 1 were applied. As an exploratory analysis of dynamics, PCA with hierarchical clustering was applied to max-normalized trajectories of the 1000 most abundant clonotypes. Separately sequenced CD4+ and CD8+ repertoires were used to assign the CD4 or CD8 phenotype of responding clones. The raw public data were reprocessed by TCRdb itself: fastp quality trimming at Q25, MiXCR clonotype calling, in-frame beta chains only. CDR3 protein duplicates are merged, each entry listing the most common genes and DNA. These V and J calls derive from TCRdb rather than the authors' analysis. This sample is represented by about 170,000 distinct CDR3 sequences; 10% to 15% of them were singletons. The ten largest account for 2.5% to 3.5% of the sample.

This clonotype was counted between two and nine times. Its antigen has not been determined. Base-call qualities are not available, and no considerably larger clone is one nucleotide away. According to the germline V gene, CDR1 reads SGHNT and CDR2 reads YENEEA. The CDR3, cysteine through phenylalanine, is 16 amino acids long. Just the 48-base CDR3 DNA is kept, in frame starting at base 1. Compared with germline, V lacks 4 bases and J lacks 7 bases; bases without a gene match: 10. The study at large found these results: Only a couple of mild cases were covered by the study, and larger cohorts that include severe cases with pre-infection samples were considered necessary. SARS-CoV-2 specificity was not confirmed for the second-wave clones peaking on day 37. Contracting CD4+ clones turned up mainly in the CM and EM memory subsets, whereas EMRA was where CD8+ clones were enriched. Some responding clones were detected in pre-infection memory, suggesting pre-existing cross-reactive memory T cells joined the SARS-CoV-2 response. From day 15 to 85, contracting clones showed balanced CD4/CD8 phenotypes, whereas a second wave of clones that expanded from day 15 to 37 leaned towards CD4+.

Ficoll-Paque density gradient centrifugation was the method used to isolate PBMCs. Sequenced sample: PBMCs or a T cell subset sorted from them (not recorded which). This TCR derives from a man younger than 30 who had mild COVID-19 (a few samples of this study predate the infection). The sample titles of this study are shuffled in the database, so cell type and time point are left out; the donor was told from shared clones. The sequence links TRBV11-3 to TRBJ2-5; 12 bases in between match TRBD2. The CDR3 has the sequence CASSSSSGGGLGTQYF. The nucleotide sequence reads TGTGCCAGCAGCTCCTCTAGCGGGGGGGGCCTTGGGACCCAGTACTTC.